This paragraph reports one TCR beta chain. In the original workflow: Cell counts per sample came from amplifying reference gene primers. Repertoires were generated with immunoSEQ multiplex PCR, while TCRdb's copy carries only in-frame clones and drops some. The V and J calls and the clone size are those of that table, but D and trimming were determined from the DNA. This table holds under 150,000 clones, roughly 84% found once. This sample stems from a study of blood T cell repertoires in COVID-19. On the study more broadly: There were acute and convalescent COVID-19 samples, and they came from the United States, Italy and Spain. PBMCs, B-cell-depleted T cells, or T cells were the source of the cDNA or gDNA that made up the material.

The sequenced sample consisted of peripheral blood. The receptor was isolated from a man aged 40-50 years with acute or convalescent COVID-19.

For the CDR3, the DNA is TGTGCCACCAGTGACTCCGAGGGCGGCGCCAATGAGCAGTTCTTC. The encoded protein is CATSDSEGGANEQFF. The chain couples TRBV24-1 to TRBJ2-1, with a tentative D call TRBD2 (5 bases). There are 15 residues in the CDR3. V was shortened by 4 bases and J by 6 bases, with 15 bases between the two germline ends. Germline V gives CDR1 KGHDR, CDR2 SFDVKD.